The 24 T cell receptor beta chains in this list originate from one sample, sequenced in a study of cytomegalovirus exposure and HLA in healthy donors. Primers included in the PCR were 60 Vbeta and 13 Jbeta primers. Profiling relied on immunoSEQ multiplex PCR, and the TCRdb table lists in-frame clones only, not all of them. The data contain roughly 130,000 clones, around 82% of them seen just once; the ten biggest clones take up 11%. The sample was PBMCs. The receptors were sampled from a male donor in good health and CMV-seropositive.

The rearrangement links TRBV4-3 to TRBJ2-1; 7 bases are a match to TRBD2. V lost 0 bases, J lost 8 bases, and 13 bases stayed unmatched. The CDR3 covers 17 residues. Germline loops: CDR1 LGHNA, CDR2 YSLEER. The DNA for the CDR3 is TGCGCCAGCAGCCAAGAGGGCCGGGAGGTTGTAGTGGATGAGCAGTTCTTC. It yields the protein CASSQEGREVVVDEQFF.

The CDR3 here is CASSLTGGASTEAFF. The DNA for the CDR3 is TGTGCCAGTAGTCTCACCGGGGGGGCTTCCACTGAAGCTTTCTTT. The chain links TRBV19 to TRBJ1-1; possible D gene TRBD1, 6 bases. Germline V gene sequence: CDR1 LNHDA, CDR2 SQIVND (reference sequence). V was clipped by 5 bases and J by 4 bases, with 17 bases between them. The CDR3 consists of 15 residues.

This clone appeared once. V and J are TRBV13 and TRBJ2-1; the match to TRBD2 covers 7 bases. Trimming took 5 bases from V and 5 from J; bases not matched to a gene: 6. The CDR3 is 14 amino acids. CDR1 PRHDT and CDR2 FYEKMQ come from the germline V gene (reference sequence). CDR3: CASSGLAADNEQFF. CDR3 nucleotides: TGTGCCAGCAGCGGCCTAGCGGCCGACAATGAGCAGTTCTTC.

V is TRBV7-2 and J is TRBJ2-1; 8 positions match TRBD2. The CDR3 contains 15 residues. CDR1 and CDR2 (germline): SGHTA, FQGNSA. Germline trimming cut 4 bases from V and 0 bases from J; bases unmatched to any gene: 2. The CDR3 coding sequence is TGTGCCAGCAGCTATACTAGCGGCTCCTACAATGAGCAGTTCTTC. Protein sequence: CASSYTSGSYNEQFF.

CDR3 DNA: TGTGCCAGCAGCTTGGATCCAGCCTACGAGCAGTACTTC. This codes for CASSLDPAYEQYF. The rearrangement uses TRBV5-4 and TRBJ2-7, with no clear D. The CDR3 loop spans 13 amino acids. V dropped 0 bases and J dropped 2 bases, with 6 bases sitting between them. Per germline, CDR1 SGHNT and CDR2 YYREEE (reference sequence).

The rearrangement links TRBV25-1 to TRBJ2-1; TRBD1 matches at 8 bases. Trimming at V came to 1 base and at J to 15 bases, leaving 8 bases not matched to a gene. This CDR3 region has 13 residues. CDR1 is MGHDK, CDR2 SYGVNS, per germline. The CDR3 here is CASSEWGTGRGFF. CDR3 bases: TGTGCCAGCAGTGAATGGGGGACAGGTAGGGGGTTCTTC.

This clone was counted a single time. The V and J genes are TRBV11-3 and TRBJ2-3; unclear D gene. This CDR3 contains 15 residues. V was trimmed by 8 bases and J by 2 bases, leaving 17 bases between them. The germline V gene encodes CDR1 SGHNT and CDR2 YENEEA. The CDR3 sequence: CASARGEAYTDTQYF. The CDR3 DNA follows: TGTGCCAGCGCCCGCGGAGAGGCCTACACAGATACGCAGTATTTT.

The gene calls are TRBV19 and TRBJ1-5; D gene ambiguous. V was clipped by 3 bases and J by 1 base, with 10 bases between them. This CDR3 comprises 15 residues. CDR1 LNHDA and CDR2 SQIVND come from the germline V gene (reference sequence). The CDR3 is CASSMGWESNQPQHF. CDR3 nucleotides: TGTGCCAGTAGTATGGGTTGGGAGAGCAATCAGCCCCAGCATTTT.

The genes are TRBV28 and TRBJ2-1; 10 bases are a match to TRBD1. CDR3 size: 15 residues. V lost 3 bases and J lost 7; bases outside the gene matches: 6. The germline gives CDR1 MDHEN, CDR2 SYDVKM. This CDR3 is CASSFRDRGRNEQFF. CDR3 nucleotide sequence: TGTGCCAGCAGTTTCCGGGACAGGGGCAGGAATGAGCAGTTCTTC.

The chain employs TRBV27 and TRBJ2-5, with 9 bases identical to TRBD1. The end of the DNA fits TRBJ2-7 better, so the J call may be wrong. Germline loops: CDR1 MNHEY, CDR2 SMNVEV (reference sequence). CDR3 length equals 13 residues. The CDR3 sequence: CASSSMTGGEQYF. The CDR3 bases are TGTGCCAGCAGTTCAATGACAGGGGGCGAGCAGTACTTC.

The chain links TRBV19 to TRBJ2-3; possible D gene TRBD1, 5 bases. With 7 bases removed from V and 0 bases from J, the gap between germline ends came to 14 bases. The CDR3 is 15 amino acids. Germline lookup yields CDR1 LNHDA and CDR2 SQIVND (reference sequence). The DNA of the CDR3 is TGTGCCAGTACCCCGACAGACTCTAGCACAGATACGCAGTATTTT. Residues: CASTPTDSSTDTQYF.

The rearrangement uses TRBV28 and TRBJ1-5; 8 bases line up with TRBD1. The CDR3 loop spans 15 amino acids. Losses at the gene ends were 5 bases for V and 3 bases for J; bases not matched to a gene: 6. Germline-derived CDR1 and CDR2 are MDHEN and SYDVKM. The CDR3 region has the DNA TGTGCCAGCAGTCGGACAGGGACCCCCAATCAGCCCCAGCATTTT. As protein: CASSRTGTPNQPQHF. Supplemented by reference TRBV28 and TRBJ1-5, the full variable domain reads DVKVTQSSRYLVKRTGEKVFLECVQDMDHENMFWYRQDPGLGLRLIYFSYDVKMKEKGDIPEGYSVSREKKERFSLILESASTNQTSMYLCASSRTGTPNQPQHFGDGTRLSIL.

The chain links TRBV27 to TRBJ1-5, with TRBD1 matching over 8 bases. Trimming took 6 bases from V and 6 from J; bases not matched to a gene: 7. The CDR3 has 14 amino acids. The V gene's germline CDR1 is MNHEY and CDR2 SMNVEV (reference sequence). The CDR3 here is CASRRTGPAQPQHF. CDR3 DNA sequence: TGTGCCAGCAGGCGGACAGGGCCGGCTCAGCCCCAGCATTTT.

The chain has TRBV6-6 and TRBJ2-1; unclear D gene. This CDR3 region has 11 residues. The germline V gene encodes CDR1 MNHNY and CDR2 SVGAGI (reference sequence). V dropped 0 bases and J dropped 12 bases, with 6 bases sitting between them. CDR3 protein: CASSYSAGQFF. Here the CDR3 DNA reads TGTGCCAGCAGTTACTCGGCAGGGCAGTTCTTC.

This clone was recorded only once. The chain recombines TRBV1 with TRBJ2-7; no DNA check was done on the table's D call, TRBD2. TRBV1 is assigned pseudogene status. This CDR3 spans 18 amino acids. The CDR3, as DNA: TGCACCAGCAGCCAAGACAAATGGGGGCTAGCGGGAGAGGACGAGCAGTACTTC. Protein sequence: CTSSQDKWGLAGEDEQYF.

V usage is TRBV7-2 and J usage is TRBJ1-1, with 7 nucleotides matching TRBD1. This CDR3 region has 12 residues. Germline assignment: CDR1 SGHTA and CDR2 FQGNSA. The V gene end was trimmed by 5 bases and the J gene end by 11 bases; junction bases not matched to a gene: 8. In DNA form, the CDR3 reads TGTGCCAGCAGCACCGAACAGGGGTCGGCTTTCTTT. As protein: CASSTEQGSAFF.

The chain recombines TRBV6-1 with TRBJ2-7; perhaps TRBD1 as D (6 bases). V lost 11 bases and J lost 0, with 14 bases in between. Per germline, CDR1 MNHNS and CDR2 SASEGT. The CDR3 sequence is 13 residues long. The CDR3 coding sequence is TGTGCCCTTGGGGGCCTCAGCTCCTACGAGCAGTACTTC. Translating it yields CALGGLSSYEQYF.

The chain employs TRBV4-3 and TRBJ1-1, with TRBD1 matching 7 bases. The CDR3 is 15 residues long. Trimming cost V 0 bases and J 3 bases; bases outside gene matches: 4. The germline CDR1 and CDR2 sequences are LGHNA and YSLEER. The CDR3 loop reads CASSQDPGQYTEAFF. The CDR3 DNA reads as TGCGCCAGCAGCCAAGATCCGGGACAGTACACTGAAGCTTTCTTT.

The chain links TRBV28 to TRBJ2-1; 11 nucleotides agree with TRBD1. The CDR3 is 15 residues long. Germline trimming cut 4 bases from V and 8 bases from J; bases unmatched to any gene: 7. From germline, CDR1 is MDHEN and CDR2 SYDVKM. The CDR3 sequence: CASSSAGQGVYEQFF. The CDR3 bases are TGTGCCAGCAGTTCGGCGGGACAGGGGGTCTATGAGCAGTTCTTC.

CDR3 region: CASSWGQGAGEQYF. The DNA for the CDR3 is TGTGCCAGCAGTTGGGGACAGGGGGCGGGGGAGCAGTACTTC. V usage is TRBV27 and J usage is TRBJ2-5; 12 bases agree with TRBD1. This CDR3 has 14 amino acids. V trimming: 4 bases; J trimming: 11 bases; junction bases outside the gene matches: 8. Germline-derived CDR1 and CDR2 are MNHEY and SMNVEV (reference sequence).

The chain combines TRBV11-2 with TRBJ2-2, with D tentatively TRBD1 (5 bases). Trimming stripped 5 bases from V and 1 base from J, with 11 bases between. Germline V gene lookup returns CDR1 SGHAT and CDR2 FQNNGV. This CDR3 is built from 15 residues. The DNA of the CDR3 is TGTGCCAGCAGCAGGCAGGGCGGGAACACCGGGGAGCTGTTTTTT. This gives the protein CASSRQGGNTGELFF.

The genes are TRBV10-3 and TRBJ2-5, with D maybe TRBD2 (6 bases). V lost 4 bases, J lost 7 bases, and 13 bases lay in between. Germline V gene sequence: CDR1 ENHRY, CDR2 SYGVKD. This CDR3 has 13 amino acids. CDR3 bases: TGTGCCATCAGTGCCGAGGGAGCGGGGACCCAGTACTTC. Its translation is CAISAEGAGTQYF.

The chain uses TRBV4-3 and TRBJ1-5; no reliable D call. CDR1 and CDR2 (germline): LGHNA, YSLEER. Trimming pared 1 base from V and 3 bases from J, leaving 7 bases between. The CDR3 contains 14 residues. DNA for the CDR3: TGCGCCAGCAGCCAAGCGCACACCAATCAGCCCCAGCATTTT. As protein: CASSQAHTNQPQHF.

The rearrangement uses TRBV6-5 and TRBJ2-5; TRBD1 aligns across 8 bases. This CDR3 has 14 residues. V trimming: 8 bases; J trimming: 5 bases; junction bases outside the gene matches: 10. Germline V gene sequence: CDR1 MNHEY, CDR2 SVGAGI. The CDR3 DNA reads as TGTGCCAGCGCAGAATCAGGGGGCTTTGAGACCCAGTACTTC. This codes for CASAESGGFETQYF.